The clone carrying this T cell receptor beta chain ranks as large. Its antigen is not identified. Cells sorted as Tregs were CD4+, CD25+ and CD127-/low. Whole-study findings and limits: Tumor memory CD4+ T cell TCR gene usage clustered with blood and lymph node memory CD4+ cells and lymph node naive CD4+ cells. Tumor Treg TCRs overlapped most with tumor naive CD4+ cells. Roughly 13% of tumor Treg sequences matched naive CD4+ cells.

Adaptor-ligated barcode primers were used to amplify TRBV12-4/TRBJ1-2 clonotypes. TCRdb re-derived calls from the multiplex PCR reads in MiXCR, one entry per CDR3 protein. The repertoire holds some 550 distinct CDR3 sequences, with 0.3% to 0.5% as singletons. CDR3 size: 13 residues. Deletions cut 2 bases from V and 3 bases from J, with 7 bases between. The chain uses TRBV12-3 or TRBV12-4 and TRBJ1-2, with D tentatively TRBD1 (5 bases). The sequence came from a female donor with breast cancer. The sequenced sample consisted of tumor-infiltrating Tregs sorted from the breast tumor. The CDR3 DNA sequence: TGTGCCAGCAGTTTACAAGGGGACTATGGCTACACCTTC. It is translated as CASSLQGDYGYTF.